This passage covers 13 T cell receptor beta chains from one sample sequenced in a study of control samples from healthy donors and cancer patients. The method was immunoSEQ multiplex PCR; TCRdb's version includes in-frame clones alone and lacks a portion of them. In the table there are fewer than 200,000 clones, about 93% of which are singletons. The specimen sequenced was blood. These receptors were taken from a man between 18 and 29 years old in good health.

The chain employs TRBV15 and TRBJ2-1, with D maybe TRBD1 (7 bases). The CDR3 totals 16 residues. With 0 bases removed from V and 9 bases from J, the gap between germline ends came to 18 bases. Germline CDR1 LNHNV, CDR2 YYDKDF (reference sequence). CDR3: CATSRDVAQGGSEQFF. The CDR3, as DNA: TGTGCCACCAGCAGAGATGTCGCGCAGGGGGGCAGTGAGCAGTTCTTC.

The rearrangement uses TRBV24-1 and TRBJ2-1, with D maybe TRBD1 (6 bases). Per germline, CDR1 KGHDR and CDR2 SFDVKD. The CDR3 has 16 residues. V lost 4 bases to trimming and J lost 4 bases, with 16 bases between them. The CDR3 nucleotides read TGTGCCACCAGTGACCCGGGGCAGGGGAGTTACAATGAGCAGTTCTTC. Translated, it gives CATSDPGQGSYNEQFF.

The V gene is TRBV4-1, the J gene TRBJ1-5, with a weak D call TRBD1 (5 bases). Trimming left V 2 bases short and J 0 bases short, with 17 bases between. From germline, CDR1 is MGHRA and CDR2 YSYEKL. The CDR3 consists of 18 residues. The CDR3 here is CASSQRPGDGISNQPQHF. As DNA, the CDR3 is TGCGCCAGCAGCCAACGCCCGGGGGACGGGATTAGCAATCAGCCCCAGCATTTT.

The chain joins TRBV6-6 to TRBJ2-7; possibly TRBD1 for D (8 bases). V shed 0 bases and J shed 7 bases, with 19 bases lying between them. Germline lookup yields CDR1 MNHNY and CDR2 SVGAGI (reference sequence). The CDR3 length is 16 residues. For the CDR3, the DNA is TGTGCCAGCAGTTACTCATGGTCAGGGGGCGGGGGAGAGCAGTACTTC. Amino acid sequence: CASSYSWSGGGGEQYF.

This chain uses TRBV24-1 with TRBJ2-1, with D possibly matching TRBD2 (6 bases). Trimming left V 5 bases short and J 15 bases short, with 13 bases between. CDR1 and CDR2 (germline): KGHDR, SFDVKD. CDR3 size: 11 residues. The CDR3 nucleotides are TGTGCCACCAGTGCAGAAGGGAGGACGTTCTTC. Protein product: CATSAEGRTFF.

This clone appeared a few times. The chain is built from TRBV3-1 (or the pseudogene TRBV3-2) and TRBJ1-6; 7 nucleotides match TRBD1. After removal of 0 bases from V and 8 bases from J, the junction contained 7 bases not matched to a gene. CDR3 length: 16 amino acids. The germline V gene encodes CDR1 LGHDT and CDR2 YNNKEL (reference sequence). CDR3 nucleotides: TGTGCCAGCAGCCAAGATGGGAGACAGGGATATTCACCCCTCCACTTT. Its protein is CASSQDGRQGYSPLHF.

The table lists this clone with a count of one. This rearrangement joins TRBV5-1 to TRBJ2-2, with D unresolved. Looked up from germline, CDR1 is SGHRS and CDR2 is YFSETQ. The V end was cut by 1 base, the J end by 6 bases, with 16 bases between. The CDR3 loop spans 16 amino acids. CDR3 region: CASSLNGLGISGELFF. The CDR3, as DNA: TGCGCCAGCAGCTTGAACGGTCTAGGGATATCCGGGGAGCTGTTTTTT.

The rearrangement links TRBV5-1 to TRBJ2-2; D gene uncertain. CDR3 length equals 17 residues. CDR1 is SGHRS, CDR2 YFSETQ, per germline. The V end lost 3 bases, the J end lost 0 bases, and 15 bases lay between the germline ends. This CDR3 is CASSWGGQRANTGELFF. CDR3 bases: TGCGCCAGCAGCTGGGGTGGCCAGCGAGCGAACACCGGGGAGCTGTTTTTT.

The J gene is TRBJ1-1, the V gene TRBV5-1; D perhaps matches TRBD1 (6 bases). The germline V gene has CDR1 SGHRS and CDR2 YFSETQ. The CDR3 contains 19 residues. The V and J ends lost 0 bases and 4 bases respectively, with 25 bases between them. The CDR3 here is CASSLEIFTGSAGGTEAFF. DNA for the CDR3: TGCGCCAGCAGCTTGGAAATCTTTACAGGGTCCGCGGGGGGCACTGAAGCTTTCTTT.

This sequence joins TRBV19 and TRBJ2-1, with D perhaps given as TRBD1 or TRBD2 (5 bases each). V lost 4 bases and J lost 8, with 18 bases in between. This CDR3 is 15 amino acids long. CDR1 is LNHDA and CDR2 is SQIVND in the germline V gene (reference sequence). The CDR3 region has the DNA TGTGCCAGTAGTAGTAAAGGAAAACTGGGGGATGAGCAGTTCTTC. Its protein is CASSSKGKLGDEQFF.

The CDR3 coding sequence is TGTGCCAGCAGTTACAGGAGCCGGAGTGGCTACACCTTC. Its protein product is CASSYRSRSGYTF. The genes are TRBV12-3 or TRBV12-4 and TRBJ1-2; a possible D gene is TRBD1 (5 bases). The CDR3 sequence is 13 residues long. Trimming removed 4 bases at V and 7 bases at J, with 13 bases between.

The chain is built from TRBV10-3 and TRBJ2-1; 7 bases fit TRBD2. Germline V gene data show CDR1 as ENHRY and CDR2 as SYGVKD. V lost 4 bases and J lost 7; bases outside the gene matches: 13. This CDR3 is built from 16 residues. The CDR3 coding sequence is TGTGCCATCAGTGCAGGGAGAACGGGGGGAATTAATGAGCAGTTCTTC. Protein sequence: CAISAGRTGGINEQFF.

Remarks on this clone: Distinct nucleotide sequences in the sample also encode this CDR3. CDR3 sequence: CASSRTGGIYEQYF. CDR3 DNA sequence: TGTGCCAGCAGCAGGACAGGGGGCATTTACGAGCAGTACTTC. The chain carries TRBV6-5 and TRBJ2-7, with 11 bases aligning to TRBD1. V trimming: 6 bases; J trimming: 4 bases; junction bases outside the gene matches: 5. The germline gives CDR1 MNHEY, CDR2 SVGAGI. This CDR3 spans 14 amino acids.